The entry below describes one TCR beta chain. Its antigen remains unknown. Sampled while nominally healthy, donors likely had unrecorded immune exposures. This sample is drawn from a study of cytomegalovirus exposure and HLA in healthy donors. This CDR3 contains 13 residues. Germline CDR1 is MGHDK and CDR2 is SYGVNS. With 0 bases removed from V and 7 bases from J, the gap between germline ends came to 7 bases. Use of 60 Vbeta and 13 Jbeta primers characterized the PCR. The table came from immunoSEQ multiplex PCR; TCRdb's copy has only in-frame clones and leaves some out. The table includes 80,000 to 100,000 clones, about four fifths detected once. Study results and caveats: Presence/absence analyses took donor sequencing depth as roughly uniform. Later work showed greater clonal expansion in HLA-associated TCR beta chains than in equally common others. Productive status was seen about 87% or about 30% of the time for most TCR beta V segments in an earlier analysis.

The chain joins TRBV25-1 to TRBJ2-1, with a possible D match to TRBD1 (5 bases). The sequence derives from a man aged 30-40 years in good health and CMV-seronegative. The sample consisted of PBMCs. Here the CDR3 DNA reads TGTGCCAGCAGTGAATATCCAGGGAATGAGCAGTTCTTC. Its translation: CASSEYPGNEQFF.